This TCR beta chain was captured in a study of OX40 agonist ivuxolimab in advanced cancers. Overall study context: Those enrolled were 82.7% male, with a mean age of around 60 years and ages from roughly 23 to 80. Patients with prior anti-PD-1, anti-PD-L1 or anti-CTLA-4 therapy were eligible; roughly 41% had some. Overall study results and limits: People who partly responded at 0.1-3.0 mg/kg had some of the least clonal expansion seen. Some nonresponders also had low normalized T-cell clonal expansion.

Sequenced by immunoSEQ multiplex PCR; TCRdb stores in-frame clones only, minus some. This table has tens of thousands of clones, approximately 92% appearing once. Per the germline V gene, CDR1 is SGDLS and CDR2 is YYNGEE. The CDR3 extends over 13 amino acids. V was pared by 0 bases and J by 8 bases, with 11 bases between. This clone appeared a single time. Its antigen is not identified. Sequencing was performed on CD4+ or CD8+ T cells sorted from blood, taken in a trial of the OX40 agonist ivuxolimab. The clonotype originates from an adult with an advanced solid tumor such as melanoma, head and neck, liver or kidney cancer. The rearrangement joins TRBV9 to TRBJ1-1; D is ambiguous. The DNA of the CDR3 is TGTGCCAGCAGCGTAGGAAGGCAGGACGAAGCTTTCTTT. Protein product: CASSVGRQDEAFF.